Listed here are 7 T cell receptor beta chains from one sample, sequenced in a study of shared clonotypes between healthy human individuals. Sequencing used immunoSEQ multiplex PCR; TCRdb keeps in-frame clones, though not all of them. The sample lists 2 million or so clones, 95% occurring once. Input material: naive CD4+ T cells sorted from blood. Subset in this sample: CD45RA+ positively selected. Receptors were obtained from a man between 18 and 35 years old in good health.

A single count supports this clone. The chain is built from TRBV6-5 and TRBJ2-7, with D tentatively TRBD1 (5 bases). The CDR3 sequence is 15 residues long. The V end lost 6 bases, the J end lost 1 base, and 16 bases lay between the germline ends. The V gene's germline CDR1 is MNHEY and CDR2 SVGAGI. The CDR3 coding sequence is TGTGCCAGCAGAAGGGAAAGGGGCACATCCTACGAGCAGTACTTC. Translating gives CASRRERGTSYEQYF.

V is TRBV6-1 and J is TRBJ1-5; the D is unclear. CDR3 length: 13 residues. V was clipped by 7 bases and J by 6 bases, with 13 bases between them. Germline V CDR1 and CDR2: MNHNS, SASEGT. CDR3 residues: CASTPGWSQPQHF. CDR3 in DNA: TGTGCCAGCACTCCTGGATGGAGTCAGCCCCAGCATTTT.

V usage is TRBV28 and J usage is TRBJ2-5; D gene ambiguous. Germline lookup yields CDR1 MDHEN and CDR2 SYDVKM. The CDR3 sequence is 13 residues long. The germline V and J ends were trimmed by 5 bases and 5 bases, with 12 bases remaining between them. The CDR3 sequence: CASSLTAGETQYF. As DNA, the CDR3 is TGTGCCAGCAGTCTTACAGCTGGGGAGACCCAGTACTTC.

Worth noting for this clone: A much larger clone differs from this one at a single base, so this may be a read error. The chain employs TRBV11-2 and TRBJ1-5; D remains ambiguous. The V gene's germline CDR1 is SGHAT and CDR2 FQNNGV. The CDR3 contains 12 residues. The ends were cut back, 2 bases at V and 1 base at J, with 0 bases in the middle. CDR3 region: CASSLSNQPQHF. The CDR3, as DNA: TGTGCCAGCAGCTTAAGCAATCAGCCCCAGCATTTT.

V usage is TRBV5-1 and J usage is TRBJ2-5, with 8 bases fitting TRBD1. V lost 3 bases and J lost 5; bases outside the gene matches: 6. This CDR3 has 14 amino acids. The germline V gene encodes CDR1 SGHRS and CDR2 YFSETQ. CDR3 sequence reads: CASSYGQGWETQYF. CDR3 nucleotide sequence: TGCGCCAGCAGCTACGGACAGGGCTGGGAGACCCAGTACTTC.

V gene TRBV10-1 combines with J gene TRBJ1-4; tentatively, D is TRBD1 (6 bases). CDR1 is WNHNN and CDR2 is SYGVQD in the germline V gene (reference sequence). CDR3 length: 15 amino acids. Trimming removed 2 bases from V and 8 bases from J, with 15 bases in between. CDR3 in amino acids: CASSEGRGFGEKLFF. The CDR3 nucleotides are TGCGCCAGCAGTGAGGGCAGGGGTTTTGGAGAAAAACTGTTTTTT.

V gene TRBV3-2 combines with J gene TRBJ2-1. TRBV3-2 has pseudogene status. CDR3 length: 9 residues. The CDR3 loop reads CAKNNEQFF. CDR3 sequence (DNA): TGTGCCAAGAACAATGAGCAGTTCTTC.